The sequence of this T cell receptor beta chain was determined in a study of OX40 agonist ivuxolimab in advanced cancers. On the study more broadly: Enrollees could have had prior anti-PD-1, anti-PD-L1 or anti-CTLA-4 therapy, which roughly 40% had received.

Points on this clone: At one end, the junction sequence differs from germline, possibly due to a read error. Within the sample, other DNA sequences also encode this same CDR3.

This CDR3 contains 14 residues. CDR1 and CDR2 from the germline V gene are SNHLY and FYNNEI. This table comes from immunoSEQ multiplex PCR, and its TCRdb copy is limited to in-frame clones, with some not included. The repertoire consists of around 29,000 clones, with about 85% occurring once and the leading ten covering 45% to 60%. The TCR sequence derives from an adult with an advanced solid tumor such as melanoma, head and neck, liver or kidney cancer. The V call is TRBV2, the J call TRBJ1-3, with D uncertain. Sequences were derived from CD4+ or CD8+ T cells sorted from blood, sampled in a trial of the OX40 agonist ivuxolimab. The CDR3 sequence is CASSVGLNGNTIYF. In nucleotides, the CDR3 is TGTGCTAGCAGTGTCGGGTTGAATGGAAACACCATATATTTT.